The clone carrying this T cell receptor beta chain was found a few times. TCRdb processed the 5' RACE reads anew with MiXCR; each CDR3 protein has one entry. The table has 200,000 to 250,000 distinct CDR3 sequences, less than 9% seen once; the top ten hold approximately 0.84%. CDR1 SGHRS and CDR2 YFSETQ come from the germline V gene. The V end lost 0 bases, the J end lost 13 bases, and 16 bases lay between the germline ends. The CDR3 totals 13 residues. The source of the sample is a study of T cells after yellow fever vaccination. This material consisted of CD4+ T cells sorted from PBMCs, taken 15 days after the yellow fever booster vaccination. The receptor was derived from a young man who received the YFV17D yellow fever vaccine. This sequence joins TRBV5-1 and TRBJ1-2; D unresolved. CDR3 in amino acids: CASSLAVAVPGTF. The CDR3 DNA reads TGCGCCAGCAGCTTGGCCGTGGCAGTTCCGGGCACCTTC.